The 6 T cell receptor beta chains presented below share a single source sample, sequenced in a study of T cell responses to AZD1222 COVID-19 vaccine. Clones were sequenced by immunoSEQ multiplex PCR, and TCRdb holds only the in-frame ones, with some missing. Here the sample spans under 200,000 clones, roughly 92% being singletons. The sample in question was peripheral blood, obtained on day 0 of AZD1222 vaccination. The origin of the receptors is an adult in good health.

CDR3 protein: CASYKTVGQPQHF. CDR3 DNA: TGTGCCAGCTATAAGACCGTTGGACAGCCCCAGCATTTT. The chain couples TRBV6-5 to TRBJ1-5; no reliable D call. This CDR3 comprises 13 residues. The germline V and J ends were trimmed by 8 bases and 7 bases, with 15 bases remaining between them. Looked up from germline, CDR1 is MNHEY and CDR2 is SVGAGI.

The table lists this clone with a few counts. Being one base from a much bigger clone, this may be a read error. Other DNA variants within this sample encode the same CDR3. The V gene is TRBV6-5, the J gene TRBJ1-1; D remains unclear. The CDR3 length is 12 residues. V shed 5 bases and J shed 0 bases, with 4 bases lying between them. The germline gives CDR1 MNHEY, CDR2 SVGAGI. The CDR3 sequence: CASSHMNTEAFF. In DNA form, the CDR3 reads TGTGCCAGCAGTCACATGAACACTGAAGCTTTCTTT.

The gene calls are TRBV7-2 and TRBJ1-1; D remains unclear. V lost 5 bases, J lost 5 bases, and 12 bases lay in between. This CDR3 contains 13 residues. CDR1 SGHTA and CDR2 FQGNSA come from the germline V gene. CDR3 DNA: TGTGCCAGCAGCGCCCTGGTTCGGACTGAAGCTTTCTTT. Translated, it gives CASSALVRTEAFF. Drawing the rest from reference TRBV7-2 and TRBJ1-1, the complete variable domain is GAGVSQSPSNKVTEKGKDVELRCDPISGHTALYWYRQSLGQGLEFLIYFQGNSAPDKSGLPSDRFSAERTGGSVSTLTIQRTQQEDSAVYLCASSALVRTEAFFGQGTRLTVV.

This clone was counted once. This chain links TRBV18 with TRBJ2-2; 10 bases agree with TRBD2. CDR3 length: 16 residues. Germline V CDR1 and CDR2: KGHSH, LQKENI. Germline trimming cut 4 bases from V and 0 bases from J; bases unmatched to any gene: 2. CDR3 DNA sequence: TGTGCCAGCTCACTAGCGGGAGGCGCGAACACCGGGGAGCTGTTTTTT. Translation: CASSLAGGANTGELFF.

This chain uses TRBV7-2 with TRBJ2-1; tentatively, D is TRBD2 (5 bases). The CDR3 has 15 amino acids. Germline CDR1 is SGHTA and CDR2 is FQGNSA. V lost 4 bases to trimming and J lost 3 bases, with 13 bases between them. The CDR3 protein is CASSSSGGFYNEQFF. The CDR3, as DNA: TGTGCCAGCAGCTCCAGTGGCGGGTTCTACAATGAGCAGTTCTTC.

CDR3 DNA sequence: TGTGCCTGGAGTAGGTTAGGGGCTAGCACAGATACGCAGTATTTT. Amino acid sequence: CAWSRLGASTDTQYF. The V gene is TRBV30, the J gene TRBJ2-3; tentatively, D is TRBD1 (5 bases). V was pared by 2 bases and J by 0 bases, with 12 bases between. This CDR3 region has 15 residues. Germline CDR1 reads GTSNPN; CDR2 reads SVGIG (reference sequence). The full variable domain, rest sourced from reference TRBV30 and TRBJ2-3, is SQTIHQWPATLVQPVGSPLSLECTVEGTSNPNLYWYRQAAGRGLQLLFYSVGIGQISSEVPQNLSASRPQDRQFILSSKKLLLSDSGFYLCAWSRLGASTDTQYFGPGTRLTVL.